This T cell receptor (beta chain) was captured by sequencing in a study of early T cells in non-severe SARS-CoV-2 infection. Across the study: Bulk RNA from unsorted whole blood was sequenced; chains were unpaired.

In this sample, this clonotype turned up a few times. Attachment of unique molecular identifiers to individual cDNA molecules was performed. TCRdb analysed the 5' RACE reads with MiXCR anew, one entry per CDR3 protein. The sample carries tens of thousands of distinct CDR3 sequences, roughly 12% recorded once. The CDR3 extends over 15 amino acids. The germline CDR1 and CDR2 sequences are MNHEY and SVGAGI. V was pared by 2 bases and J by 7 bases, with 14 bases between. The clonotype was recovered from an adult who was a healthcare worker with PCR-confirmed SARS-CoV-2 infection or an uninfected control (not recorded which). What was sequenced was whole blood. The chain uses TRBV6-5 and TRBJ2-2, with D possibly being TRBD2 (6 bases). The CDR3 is CASSYAGNSGGELFF. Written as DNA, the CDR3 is TGTGCCAGCAGTTACGCGGGGAATTCTGGCGGGGAGCTGTTTTTT.